Included here is one T cell receptor (beta chain) sequence, with context. What it recognizes is unknown. The data derive from a study of T-cell reconstitution after alpha-beta-depleted transplantation in children. Study-wide results and caveats: At one year after transplant, newly produced T cells mostly accounted for T-cell counts and diversity. Several hundred expanded graft clones reportedly were the source of alpha-beta T cells about two months after transplant. At day 60, the high TCRbeta diversity found in some patients originated from recipient T cells and thymic progenitors that had survived.

Unique molecular identifiers were incorporated during preparation of the TCRbeta library. Via MiXCR, TCRdb re-called the PCR reads, giving one row per CDR3 protein. The sample carries roughly 400,000 distinct CDR3 sequences, 43% recorded once. Germline V CDR1 and CDR2: LGHDT, YNNKEL (reference sequence). J gave up 5 bases and V 0 bases, and 2 bases lay outside the gene matches. This CDR3 has 14 residues. This rearrangement joins TRBV3-1 to TRBJ2-5; 8 nucleotides line up with TRBD1. The sample was PBMCs, taken before TCRalphabeta/CD19-depleted stem cell transplant. This receptor was taken from a girl under 10 years old with aplastic anemia, due to receive a stem cell transplant. CDR3 protein: CASSQDTGGETQYF. The CDR3 DNA follows: TGTGCCAGCAGCCAAGATACAGGGGGGGAGACCCAGTACTTC.